The clone carrying this T cell receptor beta chain has a single count. With 3 bases clipped from V and 4 bases from J, the junction kept 3 bases outside the gene matches. This CDR3 has 14 amino acids. From germline, CDR1 is MGHDK and CDR2 SYGVNS. This record belongs to a study of technical replicates of blood from several donors. The table came from immunoSEQ multiplex PCR; TCRdb's copy has only in-frame clones and leaves some out. Among 60,000 to 85,000 clones listed, around 95% were seen once. This TCR was recovered from a human donor in good health. The sequencing input was T cells isolated from PBMCs. This chain connects TRBV25-1 to TRBJ1-5, with 7 nucleotides matching TRBD1. The CDR3 loop is CASSDSGGNQPQHF. CDR3 coding DNA: TGTGCCAGCAGTGATTCAGGGGGAAATCAGCCCCAGCATTTT.